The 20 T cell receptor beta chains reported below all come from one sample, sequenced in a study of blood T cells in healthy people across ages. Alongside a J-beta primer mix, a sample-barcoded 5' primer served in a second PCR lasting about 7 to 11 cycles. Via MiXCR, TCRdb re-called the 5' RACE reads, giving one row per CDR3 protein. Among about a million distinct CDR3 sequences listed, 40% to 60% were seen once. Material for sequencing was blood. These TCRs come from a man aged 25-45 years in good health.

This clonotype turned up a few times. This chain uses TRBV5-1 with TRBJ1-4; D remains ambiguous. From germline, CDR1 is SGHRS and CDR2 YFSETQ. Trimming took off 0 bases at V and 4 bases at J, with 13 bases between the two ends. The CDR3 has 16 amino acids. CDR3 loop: CASSLGHGEDNEKLFF. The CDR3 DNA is TGCGCCAGCAGCTTGGGACACGGCGAGGATAATGAAAAACTGTTTTTT.

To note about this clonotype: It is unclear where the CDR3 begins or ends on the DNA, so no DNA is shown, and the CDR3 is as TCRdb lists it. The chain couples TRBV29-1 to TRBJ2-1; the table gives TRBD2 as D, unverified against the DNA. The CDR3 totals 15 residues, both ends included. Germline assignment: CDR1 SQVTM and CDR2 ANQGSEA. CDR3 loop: CSVAIGASGRVVEFF.

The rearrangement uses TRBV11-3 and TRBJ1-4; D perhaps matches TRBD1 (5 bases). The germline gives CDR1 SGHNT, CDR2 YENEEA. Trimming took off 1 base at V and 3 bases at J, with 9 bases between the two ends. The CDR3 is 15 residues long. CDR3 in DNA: TGTGCCAGCAGCTTAGGCGGGACGGCTAATGAAAAACTGTTTTTT. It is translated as CASSLGGTANEKLFF.

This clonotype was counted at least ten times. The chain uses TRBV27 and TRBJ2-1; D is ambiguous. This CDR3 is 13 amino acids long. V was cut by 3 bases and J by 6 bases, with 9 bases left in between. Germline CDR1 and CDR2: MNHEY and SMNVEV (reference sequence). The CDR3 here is CASSFGSVNEQFF. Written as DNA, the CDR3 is TGTGCCAGCAGTTTTGGTTCCGTCAATGAGCAGTTCTTC.

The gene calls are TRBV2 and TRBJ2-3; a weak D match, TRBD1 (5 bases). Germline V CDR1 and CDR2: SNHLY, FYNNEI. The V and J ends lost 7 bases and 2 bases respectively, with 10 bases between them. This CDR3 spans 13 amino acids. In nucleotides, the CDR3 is TGTGCCAGCATGGGGCAGGCCACAGATACGCAGTATTTT. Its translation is CASMGQATDTQYF.

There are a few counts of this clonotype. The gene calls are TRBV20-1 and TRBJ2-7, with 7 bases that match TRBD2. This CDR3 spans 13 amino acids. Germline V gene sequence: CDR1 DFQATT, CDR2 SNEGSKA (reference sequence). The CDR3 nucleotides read TGCACCCTTAGCGGGCTCCTTACCAACGAGCAGTACTTC. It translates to CTLSGLLTNEQYF.

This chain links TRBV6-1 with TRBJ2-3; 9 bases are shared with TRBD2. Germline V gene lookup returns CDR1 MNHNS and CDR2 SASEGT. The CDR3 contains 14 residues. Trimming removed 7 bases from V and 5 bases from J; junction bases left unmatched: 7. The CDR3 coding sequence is TGTGCCAGCACTGGCGGGGGGGCTGGAGATACGCAGTATTTT. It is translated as CASTGGGAGDTQYF.

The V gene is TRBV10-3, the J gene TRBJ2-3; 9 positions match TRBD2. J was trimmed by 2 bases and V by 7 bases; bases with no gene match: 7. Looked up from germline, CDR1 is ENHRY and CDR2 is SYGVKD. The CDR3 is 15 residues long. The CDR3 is CAIKVAGVDTDTQYF. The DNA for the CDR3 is TGTGCCATCAAGGTAGCGGGGGTTGACACAGATACGCAGTATTTT.

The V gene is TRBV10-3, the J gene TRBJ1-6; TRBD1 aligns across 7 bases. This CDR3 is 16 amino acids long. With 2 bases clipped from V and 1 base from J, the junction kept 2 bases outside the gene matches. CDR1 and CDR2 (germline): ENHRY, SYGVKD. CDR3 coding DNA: TGTGCCATCAGTGAGCAGGGGGTTTCCTATAATTCACCCCTCCACTTT. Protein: CAISEQGVSYNSPLHF.

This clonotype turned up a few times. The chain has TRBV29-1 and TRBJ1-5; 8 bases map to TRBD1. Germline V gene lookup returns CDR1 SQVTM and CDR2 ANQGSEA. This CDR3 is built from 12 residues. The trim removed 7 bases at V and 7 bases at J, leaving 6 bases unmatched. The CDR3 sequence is CSASTGEQPQHF. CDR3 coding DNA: TGCAGCGCCTCGACAGGGGAGCAGCCCCAGCATTTT.

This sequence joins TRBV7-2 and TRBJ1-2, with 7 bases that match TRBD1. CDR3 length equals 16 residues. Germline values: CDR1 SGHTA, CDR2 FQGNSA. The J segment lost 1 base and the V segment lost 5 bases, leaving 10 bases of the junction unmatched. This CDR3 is CASSPRDSTRNYGYTF. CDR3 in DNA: TGTGCCAGCAGCCCCCGGGACAGTACCCGTAACTATGGCTACACCTTC.

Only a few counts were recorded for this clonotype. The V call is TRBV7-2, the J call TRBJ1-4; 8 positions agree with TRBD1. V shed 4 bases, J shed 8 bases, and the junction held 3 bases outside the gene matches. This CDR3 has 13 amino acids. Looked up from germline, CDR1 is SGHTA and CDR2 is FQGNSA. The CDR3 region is CASSSRDREKLFF. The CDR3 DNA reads TGTGCCAGCAGCTCCCGGGACAGGGAAAAACTGTTTTTT.

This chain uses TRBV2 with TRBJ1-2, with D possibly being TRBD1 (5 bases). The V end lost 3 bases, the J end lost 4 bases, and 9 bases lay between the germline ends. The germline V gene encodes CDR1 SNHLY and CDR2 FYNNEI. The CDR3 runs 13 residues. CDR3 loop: CASSDWGIYGYTF. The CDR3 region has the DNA TGTGCCAGCAGTGATTGGGGGATCTATGGCTACACCTTC.

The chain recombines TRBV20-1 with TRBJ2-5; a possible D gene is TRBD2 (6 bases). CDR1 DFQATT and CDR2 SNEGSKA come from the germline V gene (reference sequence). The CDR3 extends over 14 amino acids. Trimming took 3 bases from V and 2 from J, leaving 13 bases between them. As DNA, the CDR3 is TGCAGTGCTAGGCCCGGGGGTGGGCAAGAGACCCAGTACTTC. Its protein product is CSARPGGGQETQYF.

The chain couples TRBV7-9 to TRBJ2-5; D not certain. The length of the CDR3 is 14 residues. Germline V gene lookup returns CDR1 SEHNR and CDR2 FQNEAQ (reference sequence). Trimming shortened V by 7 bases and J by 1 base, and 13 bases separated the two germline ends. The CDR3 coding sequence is TGTGCCAGCACCCCGGCCTCTATCCAAGAGACCCAGTACTTC. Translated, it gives CASTPASIQETQYF. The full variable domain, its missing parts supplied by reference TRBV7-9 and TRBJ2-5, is DTGVSQNPRHKITKRGQNVTFRCDPISEHNRLYWYRQTLGQGPEFLTYFQNEAQLEKSRLLSDRFSAERPKGSFSTLEIQRTEQGDSAMYLCASTPASIQETQYFGPGTRLLVL.

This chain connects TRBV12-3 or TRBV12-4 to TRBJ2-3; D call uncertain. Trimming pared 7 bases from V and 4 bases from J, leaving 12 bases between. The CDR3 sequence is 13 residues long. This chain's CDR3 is CASINTNADTQYF. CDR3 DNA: TGTGCCAGCATTAATACGAACGCAGATACGCAGTATTTT.

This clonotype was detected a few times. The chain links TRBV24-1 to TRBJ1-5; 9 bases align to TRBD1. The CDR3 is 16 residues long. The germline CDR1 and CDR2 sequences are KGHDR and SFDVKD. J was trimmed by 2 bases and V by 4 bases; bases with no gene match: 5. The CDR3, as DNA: TGTGCCACCAGTGAAGGGACAGGGCAGGGCAATCAGCCCCAGCATTTT. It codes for CATSEGTGQGNQPQHF.

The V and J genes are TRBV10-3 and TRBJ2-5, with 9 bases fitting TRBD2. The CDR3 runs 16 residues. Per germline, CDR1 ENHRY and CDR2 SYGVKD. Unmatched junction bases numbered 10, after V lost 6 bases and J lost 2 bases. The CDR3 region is CAISDPGTSRQETQYF. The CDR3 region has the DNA TGTGCCATCAGCGACCCCGGGACTAGCAGACAAGAGACCCAGTACTTC.

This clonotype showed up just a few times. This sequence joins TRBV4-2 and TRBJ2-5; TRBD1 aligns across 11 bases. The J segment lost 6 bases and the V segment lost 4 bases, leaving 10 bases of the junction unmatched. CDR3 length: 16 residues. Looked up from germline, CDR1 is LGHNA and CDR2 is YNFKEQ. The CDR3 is CASSPRTGGGEKTQYF. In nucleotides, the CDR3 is TGTGCCAGCAGCCCGCGGACAGGGGGCGGTGAAAAGACCCAGTACTTC.

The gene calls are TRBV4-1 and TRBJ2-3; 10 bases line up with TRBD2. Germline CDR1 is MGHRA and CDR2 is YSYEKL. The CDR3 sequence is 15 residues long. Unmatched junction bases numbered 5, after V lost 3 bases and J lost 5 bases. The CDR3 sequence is CASSQSGGAIDTQYF. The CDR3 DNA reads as TGCGCCAGCAGCCAGAGCGGGGGGGCAATAGATACGCAGTATTTT.